The 14 T cell receptor beta chains given below trace back to one sample, sequenced in a study of cytomegalovirus exposure and HLA in healthy donors. The PCR had 60 Vbeta and 13 Jbeta primers. Repertoires were generated with immunoSEQ multiplex PCR, while TCRdb's copy carries only in-frame clones and drops some. This sample has 150,000 to 170,000 clones, with roughly 75% found just once. Sample: PBMCs. These receptors were taken from a man aged 18 to 29 in good health and CMV-seronegative.

The rearrangement links TRBV6-5 to TRBJ1-3, with 8 bases aligning to TRBD1. This CDR3 has 15 residues. Germline loops: CDR1 MNHEY, CDR2 SVGAGI. V lost 6 bases to trimming and J lost 2 bases; unmatched junction nucleotides: 6. The CDR3 region is CASRTTGGPGNTIYF. The CDR3 nucleotides read TGTGCCAGCAGGACAACAGGGGGACCTGGAAACACCATATATTTT.

The V call is TRBV2, the J call TRBJ1-4, with 8 positions matching TRBD1. The CDR3 totals 12 residues. The ends lost 7 bases at V and 7 bases at J; junction bases unmatched: 2. Germline CDR1 reads SNHLY; CDR2 reads FYNNEI. CDR3 in amino acids: CASNTGGEKLFF. The CDR3 nucleotides are TGTGCCAGCAATACAGGGGGTGAAAAACTGTTTTTT.

On this clone itself: Other DNA sequences of this sample code for an identical CDR3. This chain joins TRBV5-6 and TRBJ1-2; 11 bases map to TRBD1. Unmatched junction bases numbered 15, after V lost 4 bases and J lost 7 bases. The CDR3 covers 17 residues. Germline V lookup: CDR1 SGHDT, CDR2 YYEEEE. In nucleotides, the CDR3 is TGTGCCAGCAGCAACATCTCACCCGGGACAGGGGGGTTTGGCTACACCTTC. Protein sequence: CASSNISPGTGGFGYTF.

The chain couples TRBV6-6 to TRBJ1-1; D is perhaps TRBD1 (6 bases). V lost 6 bases and J 2 bases, leaving 16 bases between the germline ends. CDR1 is MNHNY and CDR2 is SVGAGI in the germline V gene (reference sequence). This CDR3 is 15 amino acids long. This CDR3 reads CASSLTGTSNTEAFF. CDR3 DNA: TGTGCCAGCAGCCTTACCGGGACATCTAACACTGAAGCTTTCTTT.

V gene TRBV28 combines with J gene TRBJ2-7; 7 nucleotides align to TRBD2. Germline assignment: CDR1 MDHEN and CDR2 SYDVKM. The J segment lost 0 bases and the V segment lost 7 bases, leaving 3 bases of the junction unmatched. This CDR3 has 13 amino acids. CDR3 sequence: CASNWEGSYEQYF. The CDR3 nucleotides read TGTGCCAGCAATTGGGAGGGCTCCTACGAGCAGTACTTC.

The V call is TRBV29-1, the J call TRBJ1-2; 10 nucleotides align to TRBD1. The V segment lost 1 base and the J segment 7 bases; nucleotides outside the gene matches: 6. CDR1 is SQVTM, CDR2 ANQGSEA, per germline. The CDR3 has 14 residues. CDR3 coding DNA: TGCAGCGTTGAAGCAGACAGGGGGCTCGCTGGCTACACCTTC. It codes for CSVEADRGLAGYTF.

This chain uses TRBV15 with TRBJ1-4, with TRBD1 matching 7 bases. The CDR3 length is 14 residues. The trim removed 9 bases at V and 4 bases at J, leaving 8 bases unmatched. The germline V gene encodes CDR1 LNHNV and CDR2 YYDKDF (reference sequence). The CDR3 sequence: CATNKDRFNEKLFF. In DNA form, the CDR3 reads TGTGCCACAAATAAGGACAGGTTTAATGAAAAACTGTTTTTT.

The chain couples TRBV4-1 to TRBJ2-5, with D unresolved. The CDR3 is 14 residues long. Germline V gives CDR1 MGHRA, CDR2 YSYEKL. Trimming shortened V by 1 base and J by 6 bases, and 12 bases separated the two germline ends. DNA of the CDR3: TGCGCCAGCAGCCAAGTTAAGGAGCTAAAGACCCAGTACTTC. Amino acids: CASSQVKELKTQYF.

The V and J genes are TRBV7-8 and TRBJ1-1, with D unclear. Germline CDR1 is SGHVS and CDR2 is FQNEAQ. V was clipped by 5 bases and J by 5 bases, with 12 bases between them. There are 13 residues in the CDR3. As DNA, the CDR3 is TGTGCCAGCAGCACTAAAGCGGGTACTGAAGCTTTCTTT. It translates to CASSTKAGTEAFF.

The chain joins TRBV14 to TRBJ2-1; 7 bases line up with TRBD2. This CDR3 comprises 14 residues. With 4 bases clipped from V and 4 bases from J, the junction kept 4 bases outside the gene matches. CDR1 is SGHDN, CDR2 FVKESK, per germline. CDR3 sequence reads: CASSRLAAYNEQFF. CDR3 sequence (DNA): TGTGCCAGCAGCCGACTAGCAGCATACAATGAGCAGTTCTTC.

This clone has a single count. The chain recombines TRBV4-1 with TRBJ1-5, with D uncertain. The V end lost 3 bases, the J end lost 9 bases, and 9 bases lay between the germline ends. CDR3 length: 12 residues. Germline V gives CDR1 MGHRA, CDR2 YSYEKL. The CDR3 bases are TGCGCCAGCAGCCATTTATCGGGGCCCCAGCATTTT. This translates into CASSHLSGPQHF.

This clone was seen only a few times. V is TRBV19 and J is TRBJ1-5; 8 nucleotides align to TRBD1. The CDR3 is 14 residues long. V lost 7 bases, J lost 7 bases, and 9 bases stayed unmatched. Germline V CDR1 and CDR2: LNHDA, SQIVND (reference sequence). The CDR3 spells CASTGTGSRQPQHF. In nucleotides, the CDR3 is TGTGCCAGTACAGGGACAGGTTCACGCCAGCCCCAGCATTTT.

V and J are TRBV4-1 and TRBJ2-1; 7 nucleotides line up with TRBD1. The CDR3 has 13 residues. Germline V gene data show CDR1 as MGHRA and CDR2 as YSYEKL. The V gene end was trimmed by 0 bases and the J gene end by 10 bases; junction bases not matched to a gene: 3. The CDR3 sequence: CASSQEQGWEQFF. The DNA of the CDR3 is TGCGCCAGCAGCCAAGAACAGGGGTGGGAGCAGTTCTTC.

The chain combines TRBV9 with TRBJ2-5, with D possibly matching TRBD1 (5 bases). The germline V gene encodes CDR1 SGDLS and CDR2 YYNGEE. V was cut by 2 bases and J by 2 bases, with 13 bases left in between. The CDR3 runs to 15 residues. CDR3 loop: CASSVRAQAQETQYF. For the CDR3, the DNA is TGTGCCAGCAGCGTTAGGGCACAGGCACAAGAGACCCAGTACTTC.